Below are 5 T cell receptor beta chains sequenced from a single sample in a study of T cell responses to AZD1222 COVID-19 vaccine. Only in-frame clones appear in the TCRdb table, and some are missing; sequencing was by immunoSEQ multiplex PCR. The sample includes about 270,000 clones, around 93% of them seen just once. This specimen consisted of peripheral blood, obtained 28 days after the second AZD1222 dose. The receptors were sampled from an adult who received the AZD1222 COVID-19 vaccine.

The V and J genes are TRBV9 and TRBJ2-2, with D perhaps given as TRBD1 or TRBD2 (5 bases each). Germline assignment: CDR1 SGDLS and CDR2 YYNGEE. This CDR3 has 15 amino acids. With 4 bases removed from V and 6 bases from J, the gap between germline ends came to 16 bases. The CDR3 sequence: CASSPGPGKAGELFF. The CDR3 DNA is TGTGCCAGCAGCCCGGGACCCGGAAAGGCCGGGGAGCTGTTTTTT. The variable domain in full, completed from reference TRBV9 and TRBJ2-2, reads DSGVTQTPKHLITATGQRVTLRCSPRSGDLSVYWYQQSLDQGLQFLIQYYNGEERAKGNILERFSAQQFPDLHSELNLSSLELGDSALYFCASSPGPGKAGELFFGEGSRLTVL.

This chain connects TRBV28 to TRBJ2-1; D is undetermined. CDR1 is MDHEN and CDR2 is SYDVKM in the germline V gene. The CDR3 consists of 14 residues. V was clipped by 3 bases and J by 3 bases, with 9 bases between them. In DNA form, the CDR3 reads TGTGCCAGCAGTTTGCCGGAATTCTACAATGAGCAGTTCTTC. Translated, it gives CASSLPEFYNEQFF. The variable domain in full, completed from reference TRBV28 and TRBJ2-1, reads DVKVTQSSRYLVKRTGEKVFLECVQDMDHENMFWYRQDPGLGLRLIYFSYDVKMKEKGDIPEGYSVSREKKERFSLILESASTNQTSMYLCASSLPEFYNEQFFGPGTRLTVL.

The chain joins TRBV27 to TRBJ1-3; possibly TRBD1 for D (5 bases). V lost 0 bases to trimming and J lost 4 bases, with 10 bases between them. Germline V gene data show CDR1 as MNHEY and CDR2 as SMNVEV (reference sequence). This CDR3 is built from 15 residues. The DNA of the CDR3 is TGTGCCAGCAGTTTATCGGCGACAGCCGGAAACACCATATATTTT. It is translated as CASSLSATAGNTIYF.

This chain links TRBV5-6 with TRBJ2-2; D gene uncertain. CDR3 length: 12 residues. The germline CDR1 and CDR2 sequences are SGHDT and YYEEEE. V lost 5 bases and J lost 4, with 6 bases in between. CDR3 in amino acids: CASSVVTGELFF. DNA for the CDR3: TGTGCCAGCAGTGTAGTCACCGGGGAGCTGTTTTTT.

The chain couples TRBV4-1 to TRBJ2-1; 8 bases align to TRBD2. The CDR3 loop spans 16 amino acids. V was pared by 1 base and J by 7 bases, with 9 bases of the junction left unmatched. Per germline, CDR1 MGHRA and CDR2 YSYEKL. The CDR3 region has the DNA TGCGCCAGCAGCCAAGGGGGCGGGAGGAACCGTAATGAGCAGTTCTTC. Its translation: CASSQGGGRNRNEQFF.